This TCR beta chain was retrieved from a study of blood T cells in healthy people across ages. A second PCR of 7 to 11 cycles used a sample-barcoded 5' primer and a J-beta primer mix. TCRdb reprocessed the 5' RACE reads via MiXCR and lists one record per CDR3 protein. The data hold over a million distinct CDR3 sequences, with under 55% observed a single time. V lost 6 bases, J lost 4 bases, and 17 bases stayed unmatched. The germline CDR1 and CDR2 sequences are SGHRS and YFSETQ. CDR3 length: 17 residues. This clonotype showed up just a few times. The specimen sequenced was blood. This receptor was obtained from a woman aged 60 to 75 in good health. V gene TRBV5-1 combines with J gene TRBJ2-7, with 9 nucleotides matching TRBD2. In DNA form, the CDR3 reads TGCGCCAGCACCCCTGAGGCGGGAGGGCCTGGACGGTACGAGCAGTACTTC. Its protein product is CASTPEAGGPGRYEQYF.